Listed below are T cell receptor beta chains from one sample, sequenced in a study of blood T cell repertoires in COVID-19. Using immunoSEQ multiplex PCR, the repertoire was profiled, and TCRdb retains in-frame clones only, with some absent. The table shows 200,000 to 250,000 clones, with 80% to 90% occurring only once. Sequencing was performed on peripheral blood. The receptors come from a man in his sixties with acute or convalescent COVID-19. CDR3s include the opening cysteine and the closing phenylalanine or tryptophan. A D gene is named only where the DNA matches it firmly. Size values are once, few and many counts, or a class for expanded clones, and some rows have none.

J: TRBJ1-2
size: .
D: .
V: TRBV6-5
CDR3: CASKNGFRGYTF
DNA: TGTGCCAGCAAGAACGGGTTTAGGGGCTACACCTTC

J: TRBJ1-5
size: .
D: TRBD1
V: TRBV19
CDR3: CASSSTGPNQPQHF
DNA: TGTGCCAGTAGTTCGACAGGGCCAAATCAGCCCCAGCATTTT

J: TRBJ2-2
size: .
D: TRBD1
V: TRBV5-1
CDR3: CASSSQGTEAGELFF
DNA: TGCGCCAGCAGCTCGCAGGGGACAGAGGCCGGGGAGCTGTTTTTT

J: TRBJ2-5
size: .
D: .
V: TRBV27
CDR3: CASSLGRGTGIEETQYF
DNA: TGTGCCAGCAGTTTGGGCCGGGGAACCGGGATTGAAGAGACCCAGTACTTC

J: TRBJ1-6
size: .
D: .
V: TRBV30
CDR3: CAWSVVNGNSPLHF
DNA: TGTGCCTGGAGTGTAGTGAACGGTAATTCACCCCTCCACTTT

J: TRBJ1-6
size: .
D: TRBD1
V: TRBV9
CDR3: CASSSVPGQANSPLHF
DNA: TGTGCCAGCAGCTCCGTACCGGGACAGGCGAATTCACCCCTCCACTTT

J: TRBJ2-3
size: .
D: .
V: TRBV20-1
CDR3: CSARMRDTQYF
DNA: TGCAGTGCTAGAATGAGAGATACGCAGTATTTT

J: TRBJ2-7
size: .
D: .
V: TRBV24-1
CDR3: CATSDEGWEQYF
DNA: TGTGCCACCAGTGATGAGGGTTGGGAGCAGTACTTC

J: TRBJ2-7
size: .
D: .
V: TRBV2
CDR3: CASSDRLRDKEQYF
DNA: TGTGCCAGCAGTGACCGCTTGAGGGATAAGGAGCAGTACTTC

J: TRBJ2-1
size: .
D: .
V: TRBV7-8
CDR3: CASSLVWWRQRPHEQFF
DNA: TGTGCCAGCAGCTTAGTTTGGTGGCGGCAAAGGCCCCATGAGCAGTTCTTC

J: TRBJ2-1
size: few
D: TRBD2
V: TRBV29-1
CDR3: CSVDLQLAGGDEQFF
DNA: TGCAGCGTTGATCTCCAACTAGCGGGGGGGGATGAGCAGTTCTTC

J: TRBJ1-1
size: few
D: .
V: TRBV18
CDR3: CASSLNTGMNTEAFF
DNA: TGTGCCAGCTCCCTGAATACAGGGATGAACACTGAAGCTTTCTTT

J: TRBJ2-1
size: .
D: .
V: TRBV19
CDR3: CASSPRGGSYNEQFF
DNA: TGTGCCAGTAGTCCTAGGGGGGGCTCCTACAATGAGCAGTTCTTC

J: TRBJ2-2
size: .
D: .
V: TRBV2
CDR3: CASRPGQANTGELFF
DNA: TGTGCCAGCAGGCCGGGACAAGCGAACACCGGGGAGCTGTTTTTT

J: TRBJ2-5
size: .
D: .
V: TRBV19
CDR3: CASSAGWGRPQETQYF
DNA: TGTGCCAGTAGTGCGGGCTGGGGGCGCCCGCAAGAGACCCAGTACTTC

J: TRBJ2-7
size: .
D: .
V: TRBV3-1/TRBV3-2
CDR3: CASSQRTAYEQYF
DNA: TGTGCCAGCAGCCAAAGGACAGCCTACGAGCAGTACTTC

J: TRBJ1-4
size: once
D: .
V: TRBV7-2
CDR3: CASSLEAGLEKLFF
DNA: TGTGCCAGCAGCTTAGAGGCAGGGTTGGAAAAACTGTTTTTT

J: TRBJ2-7
size: .
D: .
V: TRBV27
CDR3: CASSLTEATAGEQYF
DNA: TGTGCCAGCAGTTTAACCGAAGCTACGGCGGGGGAGCAGTACTTC

J: TRBJ2-2
size: .
D: .
V: TRBV5-1
CDR3: CASTDQGGTGELFF
DNA: TGCGCCAGCACTGACCAGGGTGGCACCGGGGAGCTGTTTTTT

J: TRBJ1-2
size: .
D: TRBD1
V: TRBV18
CDR3: CASSPSRDSYGYTF
DNA: TGTGCCAGCTCACCATCTCGGGACAGCTATGGCTACACCTTC

J: TRBJ2-1
size: once
D: TRBD1
V: TRBV11-2
CDR3: CASSFGDRDNEQFF
DNA: TGTGCCAGCAGCTTTGGGGACAGAGACAATGAGCAGTTCTTC

J: TRBJ1-2
size: .
D: .
V: TRBV30
CDR3: CAWKPGALYGYTF
DNA: TGTGCCTGGAAGCCAGGGGCACTCTATGGCTACACCTTC

J: TRBJ2-7
size: .
D: .
V: TRBV10-2
CDR3: CASSVGPTEQYF
DNA: TGCGCCAGCAGTGTTGGGCCAACCGAGCAGTACTTC

J: TRBJ1-1
size: .
D: .
V: TRBV7-6
CDR3: CASSRQRNTEAFF
DNA: TGTGCCAGCAGCCGACAGAGGAACACTGAAGCTTTCTTT

J: TRBJ2-1
size: .
D: .
V: TRBV7-9
CDR3: CASSFHLDSNNEQFF
DNA: TGTGCCAGCAGCTTCCACTTGGACTCAAACAATGAGCAGTTCTTC

J: TRBJ1-1
size: .
D: TRBD1
V: TRBV28
CDR3: CASSYPGGPNTEAFF
DNA: TGTGCCAGCAGTTATCCAGGGGGTCCGAACACTGAAGCTTTCTTT

J: TRBJ2-7
size: .
D: TRBD1
V: TRBV11-1
CDR3: CASSPGTGEKWEQYF
DNA: TGTGCCAGCAGCCCCGGGACAGGGGAAAAGTGGGAGCAGTACTTC

J: TRBJ1-6
size: .
D: TRBD1
V: TRBV19
CDR3: CASSTNRGFESPLHF
DNA: TGTGCCAGTAGTACTAACAGGGGTTTTGAGTCACCCCTCCACTTT

J: TRBJ1-5
size: few
D: .
V: TRBV28
CDR3: CASYPGTGGRSNQPQHF
DNA: TGTGCCAGCTATCCCGGGACGGGCGGGAGGAGCAATCAGCCCCAGCATTTT

J: TRBJ1-5
size: .
D: TRBD1
V: TRBV27
CDR3: CASSARTGFNQPQHF
DNA: TGTGCCAGCAGTGCCAGGACAGGCTTCAATCAGCCCCAGCATTTT

J: TRBJ1-6
size: once
D: TRBD1
V: TRBV19
CDR3: CASSIKGAESPLHF
DNA: TGTGCCAGTAGTATAAAGGGGGCCGAGTCACCCCTCCACTTT

J: TRBJ2-7
size: .
D: TRBD1
V: TRBV11-3
CDR3: CASSLAGQGLYEQYF
DNA: TGTGCCAGCAGCTTAGCAGGACAGGGTCTGTATGAGCAGTACTTC

J: TRBJ2-3
size: .
D: .
V: TRBV12-5
CDR3: CASAKAETGADTQYF
DNA: TGTGCTAGTGCCAAGGCGGAGACAGGCGCAGATACGCAGTATTTT

J: TRBJ2-3
size: .
D: .
V: TRBV10-3
CDR3: CAISEAAAVSTDTQYF
DNA: TGTGCCATCAGTGAGGCGGCTGCAGTTAGCACAGATACGCAGTATTTT

J: TRBJ1-5
size: .
D: TRBD1
V: TRBV6-6
CDR3: CASSYSRDRGHF
DNA: TGTGCCAGCAGTTACTCCCGGGACAGGGGACATTTT

J: TRBJ2-5
size: .
D: TRBD1
V: TRBV9
CDR3: CASSIQPGQGQETQYF
DNA: TGTGCCAGCAGCATCCAGCCGGGACAGGGACAAGAGACCCAGTACTTC

J: TRBJ2-3
size: once
D: TRBD2
V: TRBV20-1
CDR3: CSASGAGVAGAEATDTQYF
DNA: TGCAGTGCTAGTGGGGCAGGAGTAGCGGGAGCGGAGGCGACAGATACGCAGTATTTT

J: TRBJ2-3
size: once
D: TRBD2
V: TRBV12-5
CDR3: CASGLVREGGSGTDTQYF
DNA: TGTGCTAGTGGTTTGGTACGGGAGGGAGGTAGTGGCACAGATACGCAGTATTTT

J: TRBJ1-6
size: few
D: .
V: TRBV4-2
CDR3: CASSQGTGTPLHF
DNA: TGTGCCAGCAGCCAAGGCACGGGTACACCCCTCCACTTT

J: TRBJ2-7
size: .
D: .
V: TRBV2
CDR3: CASMGTIYEQYF
DNA: TGTGCCAGCATGGGGACAATCTACGAGCAGTACTTC